Listed here are 20 T cell receptor beta chains from one sample, sequenced in a study of blood T cells in healthy people across ages. For the second PCR, which ran for about 6 to 11 cycles, a sample-barcoded 5' primer and a J-beta primer mix were used. TCRdb used MiXCR to reprocess the 5' RACE reads, holding one entry per CDR3 protein. The repertoire includes about 970,000 distinct CDR3 sequences, 45% to 60% of them detected once, and roughly 23% sits in the top ten. Material: blood. The receptors shown here come from a woman between 55 and 75 years old in good health.

This chain joins TRBV9 and TRBJ2-5; TRBD2 agrees at 9 bases. The CDR3 has 16 residues. V lost 0 bases to trimming and J lost 11 bases; unmatched junction nucleotides: 14. CDR1 and CDR2 (germline): SGDLS, YYNGEE. As DNA, the CDR3 is TGTGCCAGCAGCGTAGTAATTAGCGGGAGTTACAATGAGCAGTACTTC. Translating gives CASSVVISGSYNEQYF.

This clonotype was seen just once. This chain uses TRBV27 with TRBJ2-4; 13 bases are shared with TRBD2. The J call is uncertain, as TRBJ2-7 better fits the DNA end. This CDR3 is 16 amino acids long. The germline gives CDR1 MNHEY, CDR2 SMNVEV (reference sequence). CDR3 protein: CASSLSRGLAGYEQYF. The CDR3, as DNA: TGTGCCAGCAGTTTATCGAGGGGACTAGCGGGGTACGAGCAGTACTTC.

The rearrangement uses TRBV20-1 and TRBJ2-7, with no clear D. The germline CDR1 and CDR2 sequences are DFQATT and SNEGSKA (reference sequence). Trimming pared 6 bases from V and 2 bases from J, leaving 11 bases between. The CDR3 totals 12 residues. The CDR3 nucleotides are TGCAGTGCAAGCAAAAGGGCCTACGAGCAGTACTTC. It translates to CSASKRAYEQYF.

This chain joins TRBV28 and TRBJ2-4; D is ambiguous. Per germline, CDR1 MDHEN and CDR2 SYDVKM. Trimming stripped 5 bases from V and 8 bases from J, with 13 bases between. The length of the CDR3 is 13 residues. CDR3: CASSPPTADIQYF. CDR3 DNA: TGTGCCAGCAGTCCCCCGACTGCGGACATTCAGTACTTC.

DNA for the CDR3: TGTGCCAGCAGTTTCCCAAGAGCGCCGCAGTATTTT. Its protein product is CASSFPRAPQYF. The rearrangement links TRBV12-3 or TRBV12-4 to TRBJ2-3; D is ambiguous. The ends were cut back, 3 bases at V and 10 bases at J, with 11 bases in the middle. This CDR3 is 12 amino acids long.

This clonotype occurred a few times. The rearrangement uses TRBV5-1 and TRBJ2-3, with TRBD2 as a possible D gene (5 bases). This CDR3 spans 14 amino acids. The V end was cut by 2 bases, the J end by 4 bases, with 11 bases between. Germline CDR1 and CDR2: SGHRS and YFSETQ. CDR3 protein: CASSFYREADTQYF. DNA of the CDR3: TGCGCCAGCAGCTTTTATCGGGAAGCAGATACGCAGTATTTT.

V and J are TRBV7-8 and TRBJ1-4; no definite D call. Germline CDR1 reads SGHVS; CDR2 reads FQNEAQ. V was shortened by 5 bases and J by 7 bases, with 17 bases between the two germline ends. This CDR3 has 15 residues. The CDR3 sequence: CASSGRTRRGEKLFF. The DNA of the CDR3 is TGTGCCAGCAGCGGCCGGACTAGACGCGGTGAAAAACTGTTTTTT.

The chain uses TRBV3-1 and TRBJ2-5, with a weak D call TRBD2 (5 bases). Germline CDR1 and CDR2: LGHDT and YNNKEL (reference sequence). The CDR3 is 13 amino acids. V lost 4 bases and J lost 1, with 7 bases in between. CDR3 DNA sequence: TGTGCCAGCAGCCGGGAGTTCCAAGAGACCCAGTACTTC. Its protein is CASSREFQETQYF.

The chain combines TRBV12-3 or TRBV12-4 with TRBJ2-5, with D possibly matching TRBD1 (6 bases). V lost 8 bases and J 9 bases, leaving 34 bases between the germline ends. The length of the CDR3 is 18 residues. CDR3 in amino acids: CASGLGSTTGYKRLAQYF. The CDR3 DNA follows: TGTGCCAGCGGATTGGGGTCGACGACAGGCTATAAGAGATTGGCCCAGTACTTC.

This clonotype was found many times. This chain joins TRBV5-1 and TRBJ1-6, with a tentative D call TRBD1 (6 bases). V was pared by 0 bases and J by 7 bases, with 17 bases between. The CDR3 consists of 17 residues. Looked up from germline, CDR1 is SGHRS and CDR2 is YFSETQ. This CDR3 reads CASSLGGGIGKNSPLHF. The CDR3 DNA follows: TGCGCCAGCAGCTTGGGCGGGGGCATCGGAAAGAATTCACCCCTCCACTTT.

This clonotype was seen only a few times. This may stem from a read error, because a much larger clone lies one nucleotide away. The chain links TRBV7-2 to TRBJ2-5; D unresolved. The germline V gene encodes CDR1 SGHTA and CDR2 FQGNSA. CDR3 size: 12 residues. With 1 base removed from V and 6 bases from J, the gap between germline ends came to 6 bases. CDR3 coding DNA: TGTGCCAGCAGCTTAGGAAGGAAGACCCAGTACTTC. Protein: CASSLGRKTQYF. The whole variable domain, filled in from reference TRBV7-2 and TRBJ2-5, reads GAGVSQSPSNKVTEKGKDVELRCDPISGHTALYWYRQSLGQGLEFLIYFQGNSAPDKSGLPSDRFSAERTGGSVSTLTIQRTQQEDSAVYLCASSLGRKTQYFGPGTRLLVL.

The V call is TRBV28, the J call TRBJ2-4; D might be TRBD1 or TRBD2, each matching 5 bases. Germline CDR1 reads MDHEN; CDR2 reads SYDVKM. Trimming stripped 3 bases from V and 13 bases from J, with 16 bases between. CDR3 length: 13 residues. CDR3 protein: CASSLGPGSKQYF. DNA for the CDR3: TGTGCCAGCAGTTTGGGCCCAGGGAGCAAGCAGTACTTC.

This chain connects TRBV10-3 to TRBJ2-7; the match to TRBD2 covers 9 bases. With 6 bases clipped from V and 12 bases from J, the junction kept 21 bases outside the gene matches. The CDR3 extends over 16 amino acids. From germline, CDR1 is ENHRY and CDR2 SYGVKD. The CDR3 sequence is CAIRGLANTHGSALYF. The CDR3 DNA follows: TGTGCCATCAGGGGACTAGCTAATACACACGGGAGCGCTCTGTACTTC.

The chain uses TRBV30 and TRBJ1-1; D is unclear. CDR3 size: 12 residues. V lost 2 bases to trimming and J lost 4 bases, with 8 bases between them. Germline lookup yields CDR1 GTSNPN and CDR2 SVGIG (reference sequence). The CDR3 loop reads CAWSYGVTEAFF. The DNA for the CDR3 is TGTGCCTGGAGTTATGGGGTCACTGAAGCTTTCTTT. Together with reference TRBV30 and TRBJ1-1, the CDR3 gives the full variable domain: SQTIHQWPATLVQPVGSPLSLECTVEGTSNPNLYWYRQAAGRGLQLLFYSVGIGQISSEVPQNLSASRPQDRQFILSSKKLLLSDSGFYLCAWSYGVTEAFFGQGTRLTVV.

The rearrangement joins TRBV5-1 to TRBJ2-3, with 12 nucleotides matching TRBD2. V was pared by 4 bases and J by 4 bases, with 13 bases of the junction left unmatched. Germline values: CDR1 SGHRS, CDR2 YFSETQ. This CDR3 is 18 amino acids long. CDR3 bases: TGCGCCAGCAGCCTGGACAGGGAGACTAGCGGGAGAGCAGATACGCAGTATTTT. Protein product: CASSLDRETSGRADTQYF. The complete variable domain, with remaining parts taken from reference TRBV5-1 and TRBJ2-3, reads KAGVTQTPRYLIKTRGQQVTLSCSPISGHRSVSWYQQTPGQGLQFLFEYFSETQRNKGNFPGRFSGRQFSNSRSEMNVSTLELGDSALYLCASSLDRETSGRADTQYFGPGTRLTVL.

The rearrangement joins TRBV20-1 to TRBJ2-1, with a weak D call TRBD2 (6 bases). Deletions cut 4 bases from V and 4 bases from J, with 17 bases between. CDR3 length equals 15 residues. Germline V CDR1 and CDR2: DFQATT, SNEGSKA (reference sequence). CDR3 sequence (DNA): TGCAGTGCTAATCCCCGGGCGGGGTTGTACAATGAGCAGTTCTTC. It specifies CSANPRAGLYNEQFF.

The CDR3 spells CASSLAIGTGAQPQHF. DNA of the CDR3: TGTGCCAGCAGCTTAGCAATCGGGACAGGGGCGCAGCCCCAGCATTTT. The chain carries TRBV7-8 and TRBJ1-5, with 10 bases that match TRBD1. The CDR3 runs to 16 residues. V trimming: 0 bases; J trimming: 7 bases; junction bases outside the gene matches: 6. Germline V CDR1 and CDR2: SGHVS, FQNEAQ. Full variable domain (missing parts from reference TRBV7-8 and TRBJ1-5): GAGVSQSPRYKVAKRGQDVALRCDPISGHVSLFWYQQALGQGPEFLTYFQNEAQLDKSGLPSDRFFAERPEGSVSTLKIQRTQQEDSAVYLCASSLAIGTGAQPQHFGDGTRLSIL.

This clonotype was detected only a few times. The rearrangement joins TRBV12-3 or TRBV12-4 to TRBJ2-5, with D possibly TRBD2 on 5 matching bases. The V gene lost 8 bases and the J gene lost 4 bases, with 23 bases spanning the gap. The CDR3 runs 16 residues. CDR3 residues: CASSAPFDGVSETQYF. CDR3 sequence (DNA): TGTGCCAGCTCGGCCCCCTTTGACGGGGTGTCAGAGACCCAGTACTTC.

The chain links TRBV3-1 to TRBJ2-2; TRBD2 aligns across 10 bases. The trim removed 1 base at V and 3 bases at J, leaving 5 bases unmatched. The V gene's germline CDR1 is LGHDT and CDR2 YNNKEL (reference sequence). This CDR3 has 17 residues. CDR3 in amino acids: CASSQVYGTSDTGELFF. As DNA, the CDR3 is TGTGCCAGCAGCCAAGTTTACGGGACTAGCGACACCGGGGAGCTGTTTTTT.

DNA for the CDR3: TGTGCCACCGCACAGGAGGGGAGGGACAATGAGCAGTTCTTC. Its translation is CATAQEGRDNEQFF. The chain links TRBV27 to TRBJ2-1; 7 bases fit TRBD2. The CDR3 loop spans 14 amino acids. The germline CDR1 and CDR2 sequences are MNHEY and SMNVEV (reference sequence). The J segment lost 5 bases and the V segment lost 10 bases, leaving 11 bases of the junction unmatched.